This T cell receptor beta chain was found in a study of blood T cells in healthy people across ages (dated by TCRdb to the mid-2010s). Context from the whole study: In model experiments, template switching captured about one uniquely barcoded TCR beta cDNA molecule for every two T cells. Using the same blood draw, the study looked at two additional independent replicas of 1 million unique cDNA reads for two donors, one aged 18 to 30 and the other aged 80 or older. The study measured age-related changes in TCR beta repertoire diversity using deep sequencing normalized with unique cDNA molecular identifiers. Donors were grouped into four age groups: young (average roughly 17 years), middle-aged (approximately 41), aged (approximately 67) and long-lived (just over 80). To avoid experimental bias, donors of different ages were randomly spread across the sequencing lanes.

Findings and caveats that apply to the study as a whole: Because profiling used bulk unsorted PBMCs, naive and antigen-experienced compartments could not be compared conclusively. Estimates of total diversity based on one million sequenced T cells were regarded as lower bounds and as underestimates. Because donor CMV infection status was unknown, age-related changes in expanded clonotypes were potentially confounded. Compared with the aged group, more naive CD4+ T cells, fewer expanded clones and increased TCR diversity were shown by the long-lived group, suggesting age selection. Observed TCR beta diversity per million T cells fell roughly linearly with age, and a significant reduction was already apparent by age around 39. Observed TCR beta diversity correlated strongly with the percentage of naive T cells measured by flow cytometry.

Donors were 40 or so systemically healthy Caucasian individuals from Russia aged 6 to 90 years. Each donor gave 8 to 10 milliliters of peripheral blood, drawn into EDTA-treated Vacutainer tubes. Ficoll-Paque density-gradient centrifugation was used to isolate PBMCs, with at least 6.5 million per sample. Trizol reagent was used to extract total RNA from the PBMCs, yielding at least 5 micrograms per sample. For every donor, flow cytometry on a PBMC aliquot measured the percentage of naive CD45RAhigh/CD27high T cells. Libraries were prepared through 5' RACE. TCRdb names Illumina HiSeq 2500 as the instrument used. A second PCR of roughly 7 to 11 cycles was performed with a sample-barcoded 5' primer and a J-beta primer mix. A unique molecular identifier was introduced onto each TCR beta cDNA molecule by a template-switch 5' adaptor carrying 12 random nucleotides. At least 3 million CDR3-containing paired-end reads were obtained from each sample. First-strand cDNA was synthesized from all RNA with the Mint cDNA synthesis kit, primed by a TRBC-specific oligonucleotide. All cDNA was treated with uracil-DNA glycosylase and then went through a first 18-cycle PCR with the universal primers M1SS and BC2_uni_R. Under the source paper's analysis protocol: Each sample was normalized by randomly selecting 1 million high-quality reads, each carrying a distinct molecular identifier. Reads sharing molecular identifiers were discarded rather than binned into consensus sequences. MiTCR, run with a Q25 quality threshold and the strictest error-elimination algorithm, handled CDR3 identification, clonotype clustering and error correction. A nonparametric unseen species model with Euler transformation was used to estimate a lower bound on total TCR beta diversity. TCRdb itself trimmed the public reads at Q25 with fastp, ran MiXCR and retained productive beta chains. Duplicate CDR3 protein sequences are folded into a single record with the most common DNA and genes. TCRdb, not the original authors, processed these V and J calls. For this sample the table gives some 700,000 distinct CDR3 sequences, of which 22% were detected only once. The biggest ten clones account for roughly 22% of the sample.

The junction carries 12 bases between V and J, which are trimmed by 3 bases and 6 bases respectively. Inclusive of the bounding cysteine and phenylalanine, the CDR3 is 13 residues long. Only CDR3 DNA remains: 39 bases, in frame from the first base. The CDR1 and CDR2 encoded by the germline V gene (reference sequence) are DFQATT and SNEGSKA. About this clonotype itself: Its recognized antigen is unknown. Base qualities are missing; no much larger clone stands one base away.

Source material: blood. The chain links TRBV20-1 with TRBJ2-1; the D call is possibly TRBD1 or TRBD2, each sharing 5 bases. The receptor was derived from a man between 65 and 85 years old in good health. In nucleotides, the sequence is TGCAGTGCTAGTTCGGGGCTGGGCAATGAGCAGTTCTTC. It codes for CSASSGLGNEQFF.